Each of the 19 T cell receptor beta chains below was sequenced from the same sample in a study of T-cell memory formation after mild COVID-19. TCRdb processed the 5' RACE reads anew with MiXCR; each CDR3 protein has one entry. This table has fewer than 600,000 distinct CDR3 sequences, roughly 21% appearing once. Input material: PBMCs or a T cell subset sorted from them (not recorded which). Receptors were obtained from an adult woman who had mild COVID-19 (a few samples of this study predate the infection). Cell type and time point are not known.

This clonotype has only a few counts. J is TRBJ1-6 and V is TRBV7-2; D unclear. The germline CDR1 and CDR2 sequences are SGHTA and FQGNSA. CDR3 length: 16 amino acids. V lost 5 bases and J 9 bases, leaving 20 bases between the germline ends. The CDR3 region is CASSPSGRGGGSPLHF. The CDR3, as DNA: TGTGCCAGCAGCCCATCCGGGCGAGGCGGTGGTTCACCCCTCCACTTT.

This clonotype was detected a few times. This chain connects TRBV5-1 to TRBJ1-1; TRBD1 might be the D (5 bases). Trimming pared 3 bases from V and 5 bases from J, leaving 17 bases between. The CDR3 is made up of 15 amino acids. The germline V gene has CDR1 SGHRS and CDR2 YFSETQ. The CDR3 is CASSWGRSWVTEAFF. CDR3 DNA: TGCGCCAGCAGCTGGGGACGGTCTTGGGTGACTGAAGCTTTCTTT.

The chain has TRBV5-1 and TRBJ2-7; maybe TRBD1 (6 bases). Germline-derived CDR1 and CDR2 are SGHRS and YFSETQ. Between the trimmed V and J ends, which lost 2 bases and 4 bases, there was a span of 19 bases. This CDR3 contains 16 residues. CDR3 sequence: CASSFRAAGDVYEQYF. In nucleotides, the CDR3 is TGCGCCAGCAGCTTCAGAGCGGCAGGGGACGTTTACGAGCAGTACTTC.

CDR3 bases: TGTGCCACCAGTGATGGGACTAACTACAATGAGCAGTTCTTC. Translation gives CATSDGTNYNEQFF. The chain combines TRBV24-1 with TRBJ2-1; 7 bases are shared with TRBD2. Trimming at V came to 3 bases and at J to 3 bases, leaving 1 base not matched to a gene. From germline, CDR1 is KGHDR and CDR2 SFDVKD. The CDR3 has 14 residues.

This clonotype has a single count. The V and J genes are TRBV12-3 or TRBV12-4 and TRBJ2-5, with D possibly being TRBD2 (7 bases). This CDR3 contains 14 residues. The V and J ends lost 5 bases and 5 bases respectively, with 15 bases between them. The CDR3 DNA sequence: TGTGCCAGCAGTCCAGGGGCCGGGAGGGAGACCCAGTACTTC. It encodes CASSPGAGRETQYF.

This clonotype was seen ten or more times. The genes are TRBV5-1 and TRBJ2-1; TRBD1 might be the D (7 bases). Per germline, CDR1 SGHRS and CDR2 YFSETQ. V lost 4 bases, J lost 2 bases, and 19 bases lay in between. This CDR3 has 17 amino acids. The CDR3 sequence is CASSPRGTGSTYNEQFF. The CDR3 DNA reads as TGCGCCAGCAGCCCCAGGGGGACCGGGAGTACCTACAATGAGCAGTTCTTC.

This clonotype has just a few counts. The CDR3 region has the DNA TGCAGCGTCGGCCCCGGGACTCCTGGAAATGAGCAGTTCTTC. This codes for CSVGPGTPGNEQFF. This chain links TRBV29-1 with TRBJ2-1; D possibly corresponds to TRBD2 (6 bases). Germline V gives CDR1 SQVTM, CDR2 ANQGSEA. V was shortened by 6 bases and J by 7 bases, with 19 bases between the two germline ends. The CDR3 totals 14 residues.

The rearrangement uses TRBV5-1 and TRBJ2-1; TRBD2 aligns across 8 bases. The V gene end was trimmed by 1 base and the J gene end by 7 bases; junction bases not matched to a gene: 4. The CDR3 runs 14 residues. Germline assignment: CDR1 SGHRS and CDR2 YFSETQ. For the CDR3, the DNA is TGCGCCAGCAGCTTGTCGGCTAGCGGGAATGAGCAGTTCTTC. Protein sequence: CASSLSASGNEQFF.

The rearrangement uses TRBV10-3 and TRBJ2-2, with D perhaps matching TRBD1 or TRBD2 (5 bases each). The germline CDR1 and CDR2 sequences are ENHRY and SYGVKD. Trimming removed 3 bases from V and 4 bases from J, with 15 bases in between. The CDR3 sequence is 16 residues long. The CDR3 loop is CAISEMGVLGTGELFF. CDR3 bases: TGTGCCATCAGTGAAATGGGGGTCCTAGGCACCGGGGAGCTGTTTTTT.

In its sample, this clonotype was seen a few times. V gene TRBV15 combines with J gene TRBJ2-3; no clear D. This CDR3 contains 14 residues. Germline V gene data show CDR1 as LNHNV and CDR2 as YYDKDF (reference sequence). V lost 0 bases and J lost 0, with 4 bases in between. CDR3 in amino acids: CATSRDPSTDTQYF. CDR3 nucleotide sequence: TGTGCCACCAGCAGAGACCCTAGCACAGATACGCAGTATTTT.

This sequence joins TRBV7-9 and TRBJ2-2; D possibly corresponds to TRBD1 (5 bases). Deletions cut 2 bases from V and 1 base from J, with 8 bases between. The CDR3 length is 15 residues. Germline loops: CDR1 SEHNR, CDR2 FQNEAQ (reference sequence). The chain's CDR3 is CASSLPQGNTGELFF. In DNA form, the CDR3 reads TGTGCCAGCAGCTTACCTCAGGGGAACACCGGGGAGCTGTTTTTT.

To note about this clonotype: A much larger clone differs by one base, so this may be a read error. V usage is TRBV7-9 and J usage is TRBJ2-2; tentatively, D is TRBD2 (5 bases). The CDR3 spans 14 residues. Germline-derived CDR1 and CDR2 are SEHNR and FQNEAQ (reference sequence). For the CDR3, the DNA is TGTGCCAGCAGCTTATTGTACGCCGCCGGGGATCTGTTTTTT. Amino acids: CASSLLYAAGDLFF.

J is TRBJ2-7 and V is TRBV9, with TRBD2 identical over 12 bases. The CDR3 runs to 15 residues. V shed 0 bases and J 4 bases; nucleotides not matched to a gene: 2. Germline CDR1 is SGDLS and CDR2 is YYNGEE. The CDR3 loop is CASSVATSGGYEQYF. DNA of the CDR3: TGTGCCAGCAGCGTAGCTACTAGCGGGGGGTACGAGCAGTACTTC.

This chain links TRBV12-3 or TRBV12-4 with TRBJ2-7; 7 nucleotides align to TRBD1. This CDR3 is 13 amino acids long. With V trimmed by 8 bases and J by 7 bases, 11 bases remained unmatched. CDR3 in amino acids: CASYDTGAREQYF. In DNA form, the CDR3 reads TGTGCCAGCTACGACACAGGGGCCCGGGAGCAGTACTTC.

The chain has TRBV5-1 and TRBJ2-1, with D possibly TRBD1 on 7 matching bases. Germline CDR1 reads SGHRS; CDR2 reads YFSETQ. V gave up 4 bases and J gave up 4 bases, with 18 bases separating them. The CDR3 is 16 amino acids. CDR3 sequence (DNA): TGCGCCAGCAGCCCGGGACAGTCAGGGGGGTACAATGAGCAGTTCTTC. Its protein product is CASSPGQSGGYNEQFF.

This chain connects TRBV4-1 to TRBJ2-1; 10 bases fit TRBD2. The germline V gene encodes CDR1 MGHRA and CDR2 YSYEKL. V shed 1 base and J 9 bases; nucleotides not matched to a gene: 9. CDR3 length: 16 amino acids. CDR3: CASSQGKRGGLSEQFF. The DNA of the CDR3 is TGCGCCAGCAGCCAAGGAAAGCGGGGGGGCCTTAGTGAGCAGTTCTTC.

The rearrangement uses TRBV12-3 or TRBV12-4 and TRBJ1-1; D unresolved. The CDR3 sequence is 18 residues long. V shed 3 bases and J shed 5 bases, with 25 bases lying between them. As DNA, the CDR3 is TGTGCCAGCAGTTTTTGGACCTGGGAGAATTGGCGGAGTACTGAAGCTTTCTTT. It encodes CASSFWTWENWRSTEAFF.

This clonotype was picked up a small number of times. This chain connects TRBV5-1 to TRBJ1-1; TRBD1 matches 12 bases. V lost 4 bases, J lost 3 bases, and 7 bases stayed unmatched. The CDR3 runs 16 residues. The germline V gene encodes CDR1 SGHRS and CDR2 YFSETQ. The CDR3 sequence: CASSHTGQGADTEAFF. Here the CDR3 DNA reads TGCGCCAGCAGCCATACGGGACAGGGGGCGGACACTGAAGCTTTCTTT.

This clonotype was picked up many times. The rearrangement uses TRBV25-1 and TRBJ2-1; D ambiguous. The length of the CDR3 is 13 residues. Germline-derived CDR1 and CDR2 are MGHDK and SYGVNS. Trimming pared 5 bases from V and 3 bases from J, leaving 8 bases between. CDR3 amino acids: CASSSSDYNEQFF. CDR3 sequence (DNA): TGTGCCAGCAGTTCCAGCGACTACAATGAGCAGTTCTTC.